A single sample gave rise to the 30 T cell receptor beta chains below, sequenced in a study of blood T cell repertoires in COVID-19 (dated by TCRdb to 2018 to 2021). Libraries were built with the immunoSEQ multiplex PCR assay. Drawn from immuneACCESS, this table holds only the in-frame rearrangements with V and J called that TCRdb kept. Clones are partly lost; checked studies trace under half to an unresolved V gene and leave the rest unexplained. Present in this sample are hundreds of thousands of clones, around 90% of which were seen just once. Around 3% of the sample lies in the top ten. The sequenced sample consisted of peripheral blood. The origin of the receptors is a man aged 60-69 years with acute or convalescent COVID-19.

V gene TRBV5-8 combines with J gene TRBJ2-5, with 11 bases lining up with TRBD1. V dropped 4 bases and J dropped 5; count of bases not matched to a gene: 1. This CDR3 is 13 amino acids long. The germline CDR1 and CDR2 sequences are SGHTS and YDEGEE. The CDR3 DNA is TGTGCCAGCAGCGGGGACAGGGGGGAGACCCAGTACTTC. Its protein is CASSGDRGETQYF. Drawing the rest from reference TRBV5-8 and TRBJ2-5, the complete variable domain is EAGVTQSPTHLIKTRGQQATLRCSPISGHTSVYWYQQALGLGLQFLLWYDEGEERNRGNFPPRFSGRQFPNYSSELNVNALELEDSALYLCASSGDRGETQYFGPGTRLLVL.

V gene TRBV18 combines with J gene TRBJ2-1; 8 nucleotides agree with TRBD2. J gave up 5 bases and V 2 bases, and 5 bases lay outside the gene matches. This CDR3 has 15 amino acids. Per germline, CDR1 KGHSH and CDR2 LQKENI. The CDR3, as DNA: TGTGCCAGCTCACCAAGCCTAGCGGGCCACAATGAGCAGTTCTTC. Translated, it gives CASSPSLAGHNEQFF.

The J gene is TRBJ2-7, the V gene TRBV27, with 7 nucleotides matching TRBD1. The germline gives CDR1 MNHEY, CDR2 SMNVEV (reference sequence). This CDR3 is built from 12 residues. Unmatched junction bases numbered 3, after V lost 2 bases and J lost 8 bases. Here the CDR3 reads CASSLVGGKQYF. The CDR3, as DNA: TGTGCCAGCAGTTTAGTAGGGGGCAAGCAGTACTTC.

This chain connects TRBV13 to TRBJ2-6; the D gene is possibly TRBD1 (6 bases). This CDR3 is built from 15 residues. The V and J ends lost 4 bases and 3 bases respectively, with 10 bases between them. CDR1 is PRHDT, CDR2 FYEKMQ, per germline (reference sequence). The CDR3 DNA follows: TGTGCCAGCAGCTCCAGGGGTAGTGGGGCCAACGTCCTGACTTTC. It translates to CASSSRGSGANVLTF.

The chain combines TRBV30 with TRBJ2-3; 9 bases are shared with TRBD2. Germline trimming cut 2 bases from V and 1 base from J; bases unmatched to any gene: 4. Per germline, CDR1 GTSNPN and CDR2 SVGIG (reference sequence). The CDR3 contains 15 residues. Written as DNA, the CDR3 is TGTGCCTGGAGTTCGGTAGCGGGGGGCACAGATACGCAGTATTTT. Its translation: CAWSSVAGGTDTQYF.

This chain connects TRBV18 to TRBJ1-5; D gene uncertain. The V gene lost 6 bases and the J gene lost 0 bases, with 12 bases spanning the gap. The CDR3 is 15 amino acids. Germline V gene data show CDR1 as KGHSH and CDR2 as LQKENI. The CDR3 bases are TGTGCCAGCTCCTACCAAGATTATAGCAATCAGCCCCAGCATTTT. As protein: CASSYQDYSNQPQHF. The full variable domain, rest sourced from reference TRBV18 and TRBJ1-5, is NAGVMQNPRHLVRRRGQEARLRCSPMKGHSHVYWYRQLPEEGLKFMVYLQKENIIDESGMPKERFSAEFPKEGPSILRIQQVVRGDSAAYFCASSYQDYSNQPQHFGDGTRLSIL.

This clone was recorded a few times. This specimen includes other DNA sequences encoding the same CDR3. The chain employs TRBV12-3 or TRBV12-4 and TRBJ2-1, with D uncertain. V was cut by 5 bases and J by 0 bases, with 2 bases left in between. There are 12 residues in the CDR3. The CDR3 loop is CASSRSYNEQFF. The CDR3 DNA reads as TGTGCCAGCAGTCGCTCCTACAATGAGCAGTTCTTC.

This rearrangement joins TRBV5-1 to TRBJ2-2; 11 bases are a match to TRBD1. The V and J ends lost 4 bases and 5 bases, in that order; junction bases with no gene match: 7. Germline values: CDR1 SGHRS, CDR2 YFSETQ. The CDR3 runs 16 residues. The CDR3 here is CASSRGDRGSTGELFF. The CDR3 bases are TGCGCCAGCAGCCGCGGGGACAGGGGGAGTACCGGGGAGCTGTTTTTT.

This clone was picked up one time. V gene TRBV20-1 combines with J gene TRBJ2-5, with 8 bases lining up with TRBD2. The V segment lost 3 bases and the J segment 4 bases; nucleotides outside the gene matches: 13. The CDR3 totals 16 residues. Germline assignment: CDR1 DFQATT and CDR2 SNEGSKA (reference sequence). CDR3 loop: CSASSSRGGRRETQYF. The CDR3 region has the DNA TGCAGTGCTAGTTCGTCCCGGGGGGGGCGGAGAGAGACCCAGTACTTC.

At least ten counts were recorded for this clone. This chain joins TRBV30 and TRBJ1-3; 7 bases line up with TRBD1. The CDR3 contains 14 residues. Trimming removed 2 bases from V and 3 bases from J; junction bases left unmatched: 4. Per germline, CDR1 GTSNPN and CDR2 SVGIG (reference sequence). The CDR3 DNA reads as TGTGCCTGGAGTTCAGGGACAGTTGGAAACACCATATATTTT. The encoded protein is CAWSSGTVGNTIYF.

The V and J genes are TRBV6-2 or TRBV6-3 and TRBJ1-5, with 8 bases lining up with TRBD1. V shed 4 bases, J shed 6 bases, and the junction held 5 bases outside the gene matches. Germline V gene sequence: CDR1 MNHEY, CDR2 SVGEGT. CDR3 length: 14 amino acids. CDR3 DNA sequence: TGTGCCAGCAGTTTTACAGGGGGTCTTCAGCCCCAGCATTTT. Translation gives CASSFTGGLQPQHF.

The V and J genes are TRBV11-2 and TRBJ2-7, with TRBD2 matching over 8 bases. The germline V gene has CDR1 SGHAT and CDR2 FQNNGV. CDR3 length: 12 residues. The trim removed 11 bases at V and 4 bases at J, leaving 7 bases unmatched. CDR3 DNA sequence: TGTGCCCTCGGGGGGGAAGTGTACGAGCAGTACTTC. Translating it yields CALGGEVYEQYF.

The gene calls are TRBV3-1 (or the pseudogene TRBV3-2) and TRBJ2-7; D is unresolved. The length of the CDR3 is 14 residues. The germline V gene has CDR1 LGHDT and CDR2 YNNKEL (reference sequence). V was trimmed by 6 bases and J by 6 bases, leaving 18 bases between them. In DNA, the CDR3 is TGTGCCAGCAGTCCCAGACTGGATCCCCTCGAGCAGTACTTC. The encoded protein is CASSPRLDPLEQYF.

The CDR3 bases are TGTGCCAGCACCCCGGGGGGCGGTGAGCAGTTCTTC. Protein sequence: CASTPGGGEQFF. The rearrangement joins TRBV7-3 to TRBJ2-1; D is perhaps TRBD2 (7 bases). This CDR3 has 12 amino acids. Trimming shortened V by 7 bases and J by 9 bases, and 13 bases separated the two germline ends. Germline values: CDR1 SGHTA, CDR2 FQGTGA. The entire variable domain, with the rest obtained from reference TRBV7-3 and TRBJ2-1, is as follows: GAGVSQTPSNKVTEKGKYVELRCDPISGHTALYWYRQSLGQGPEFLIYFQGTGAADDSGLPNDRFFAVRPEGSVSTLKIQRTERGDSAVYLCASTPGGGEQFFGPGTRLTVL.

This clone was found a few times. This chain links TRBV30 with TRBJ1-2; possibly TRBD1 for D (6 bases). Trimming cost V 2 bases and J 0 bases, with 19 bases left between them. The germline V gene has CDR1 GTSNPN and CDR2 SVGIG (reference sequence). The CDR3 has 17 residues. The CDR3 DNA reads TGTGCCTGGAGTCGGGAGGGCAGGGGCCTAGCTAACTATGGCTACACCTTC. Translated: CAWSREGRGLANYGYTF.

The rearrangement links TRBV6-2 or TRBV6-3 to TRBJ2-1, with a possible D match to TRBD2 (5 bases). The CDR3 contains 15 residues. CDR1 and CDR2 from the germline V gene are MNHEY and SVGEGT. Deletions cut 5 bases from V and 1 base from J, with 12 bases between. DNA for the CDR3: TGTGCCAGCAGTCAACGCCCGGGGTCCTACAATGAGCAGTTCTTC. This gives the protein CASSQRPGSYNEQFF.

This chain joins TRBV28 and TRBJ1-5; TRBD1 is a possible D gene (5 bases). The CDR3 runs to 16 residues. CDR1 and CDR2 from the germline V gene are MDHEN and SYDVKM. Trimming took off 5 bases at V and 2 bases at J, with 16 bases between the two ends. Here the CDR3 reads CASSLSGGVGNQPQHF. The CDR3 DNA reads TGTGCCAGCAGTCTATCCGGGGGGGTAGGCAATCAGCCCCAGCATTTT.

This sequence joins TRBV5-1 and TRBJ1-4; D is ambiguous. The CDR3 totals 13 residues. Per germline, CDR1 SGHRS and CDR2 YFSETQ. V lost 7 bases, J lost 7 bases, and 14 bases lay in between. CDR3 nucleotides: TGCGCCAGCGGAACCCGGGAAGGTGAAAAACTGTTTTTT. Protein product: CASGTREGEKLFF.

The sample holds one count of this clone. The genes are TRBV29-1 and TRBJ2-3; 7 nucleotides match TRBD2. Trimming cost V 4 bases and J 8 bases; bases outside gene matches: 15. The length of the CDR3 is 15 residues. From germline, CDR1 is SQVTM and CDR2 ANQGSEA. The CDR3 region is CSVGSVSGRVGTQYF. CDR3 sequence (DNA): TGCAGCGTTGGTTCCGTTAGCGGGCGGGTCGGTACGCAGTATTTT.

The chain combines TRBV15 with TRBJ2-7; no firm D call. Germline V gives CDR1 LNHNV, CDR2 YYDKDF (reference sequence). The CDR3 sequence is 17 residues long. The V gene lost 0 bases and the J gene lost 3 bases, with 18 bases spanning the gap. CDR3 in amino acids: CATSRDAPRLNDYEQYF. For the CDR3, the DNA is TGTGCCACCAGCAGAGATGCGCCGCGGTTAAATGACTACGAGCAGTACTTC.

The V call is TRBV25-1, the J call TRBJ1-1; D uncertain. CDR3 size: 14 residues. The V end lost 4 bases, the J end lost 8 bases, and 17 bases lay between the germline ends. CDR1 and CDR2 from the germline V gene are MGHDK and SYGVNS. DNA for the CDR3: TGTGCCAGCAGTGGAGCGGCAGGAACCATCGAAGCTTTCTTT. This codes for CASSGAAGTIEAFF.

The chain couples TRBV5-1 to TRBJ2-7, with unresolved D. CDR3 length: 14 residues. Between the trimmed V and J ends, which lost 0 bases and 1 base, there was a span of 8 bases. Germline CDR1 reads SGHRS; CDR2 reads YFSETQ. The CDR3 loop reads CASSLAEPSYEQYF. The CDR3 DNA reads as TGCGCCAGCAGCTTGGCGGAGCCTTCCTACGAGCAGTACTTC.

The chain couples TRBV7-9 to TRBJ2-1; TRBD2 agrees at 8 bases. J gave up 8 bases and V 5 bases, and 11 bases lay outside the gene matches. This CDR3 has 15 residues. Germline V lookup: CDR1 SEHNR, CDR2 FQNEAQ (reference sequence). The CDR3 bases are TGTGCCAGCAGCCTCCCATCGGGGGGGGTGTATGAGCAGTTCTTC. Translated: CASSLPSGGVYEQFF.

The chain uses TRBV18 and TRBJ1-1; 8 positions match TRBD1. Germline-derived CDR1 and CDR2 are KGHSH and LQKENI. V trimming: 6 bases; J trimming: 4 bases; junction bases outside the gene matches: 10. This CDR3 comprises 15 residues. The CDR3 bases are TGTGCCAGCTCCCTGAATCAGGGGGCTAGCACTGAAGCTTTCTTT. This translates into CASSLNQGASTEAFF.

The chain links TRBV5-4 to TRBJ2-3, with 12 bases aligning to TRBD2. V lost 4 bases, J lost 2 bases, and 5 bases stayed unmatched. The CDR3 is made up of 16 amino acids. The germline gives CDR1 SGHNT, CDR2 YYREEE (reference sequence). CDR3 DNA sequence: TGTGCCAGCAGCCCAGGACTAGCGGGGTTCACAGATACGCAGTATTTT. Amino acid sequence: CASSPGLAGFTDTQYF.

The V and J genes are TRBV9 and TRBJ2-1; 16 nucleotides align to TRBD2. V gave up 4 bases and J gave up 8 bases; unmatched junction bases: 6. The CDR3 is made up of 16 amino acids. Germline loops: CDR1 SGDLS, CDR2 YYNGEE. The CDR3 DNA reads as TGTGCCAGCAGCCTCGGGACTAGCGGGGGGGCCGATGAGCAGTTCTTC. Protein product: CASSLGTSGGADEQFF. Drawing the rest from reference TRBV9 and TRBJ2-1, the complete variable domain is DSGVTQTPKHLITATGQRVTLRCSPRSGDLSVYWYQQSLDQGLQFLIQYYNGEERAKGNILERFSAQQFPDLHSELNLSSLELGDSALYFCASSLGTSGGADEQFFGPGTRLTVL.

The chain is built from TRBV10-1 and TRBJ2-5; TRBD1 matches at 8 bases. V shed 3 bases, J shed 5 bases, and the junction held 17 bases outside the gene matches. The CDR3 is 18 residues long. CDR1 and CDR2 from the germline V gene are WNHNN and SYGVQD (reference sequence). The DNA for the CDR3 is TGCGCCAGCAGTGACATCGGGACAGGAGGTCGTCCAAGGGAGACCCAGTACTTC. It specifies CASSDIGTGGRPRETQYF.

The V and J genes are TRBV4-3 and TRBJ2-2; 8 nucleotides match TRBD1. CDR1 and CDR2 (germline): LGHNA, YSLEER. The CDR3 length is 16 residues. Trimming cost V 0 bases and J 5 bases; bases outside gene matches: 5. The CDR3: CASSQDDRGITGELFF. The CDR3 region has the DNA TGCGCCAGCAGCCAAGATGACAGGGGAATAACCGGGGAGCTGTTTTTT.

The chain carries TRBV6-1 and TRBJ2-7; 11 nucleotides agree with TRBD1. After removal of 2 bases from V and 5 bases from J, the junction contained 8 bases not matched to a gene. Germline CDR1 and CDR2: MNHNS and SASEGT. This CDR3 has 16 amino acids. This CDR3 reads CASSELSWTGGDEQYF. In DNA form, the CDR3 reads TGTGCCAGCAGTGAATTGTCGTGGACAGGGGGCGACGAGCAGTACTTC.

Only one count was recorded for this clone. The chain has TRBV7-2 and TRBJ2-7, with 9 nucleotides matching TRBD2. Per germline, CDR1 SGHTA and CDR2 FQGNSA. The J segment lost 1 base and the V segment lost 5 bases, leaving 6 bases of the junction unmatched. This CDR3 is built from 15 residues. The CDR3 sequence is CASSPQRGESYEQYF. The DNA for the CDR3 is TGTGCCAGCAGCCCCCAGCGGGGGGAGTCCTACGAGCAGTACTTC.